Listed below are T cell receptor beta chains from one sample, sequenced in a study of blood T cells in healthy people across ages. TCRdb independently ran MiXCR on the 5' RACE reads; one entry per CDR3 protein. The data show 1.2 million to 1.5 million distinct CDR3 sequences, around 39% seen once. Sequenced sample: blood. These receptors were taken from a young woman in good health. Each CDR3 is given with its conserved first and last residue. Fields, in order: V gene, CDR3 protein.

>TRBV28
CASSPIAYEQYF
>TRBV4-1
CASSQDKYDAINYGYTF
>TRBV3-1
CASSQEAGQGCTF
>TRBV6-6
CASSHTGVNEQYF
>TRBV6-1
CATHGTWGEKLFF
>TRBV7-8
CASSLRVGTGYNEQFF
>TRBV7-8
CASRDSQNTEAFF
>TRBV15
CATSSDRVGSPLHF
>TRBV27
CASSFGNNEQFF
>TRBV6-1
CASMGRASGANVLTF
>TRBV2
CASSGHETQYF
>TRBV21-1
CASSKRQGLGEQYF